Shown below are 23 T cell receptor beta chains from a single sample sequenced in a study of shared clonotypes between healthy human individuals. Assay: immunoSEQ multiplex PCR; the TCRdb copy retains only in-frame clones and omits some. The sample lists just under 350,000 clones, less than 85% seen once, with more than 9% in the top ten. What was sequenced was memory CD4+ T cells sorted from blood. Regarding subset: CD45RA-negative fraction. The receptor set was obtained from a man under 40 in good health.

J is TRBJ1-5 and V is TRBV19; D gene unclear. CDR1 LNHDA and CDR2 SQIVND come from the germline V gene (reference sequence). The CDR3 totals 14 residues. The V gene lost 4 bases and the J gene lost 1 base, with 8 bases spanning the gap. The CDR3 nucleotides are TGTGCCAGTAGTACAAACTGGAGCAATCAGCCCCAGCATTTT. Its protein product is CASSTNWSNQPQHF.

The chain couples TRBV5-6 to TRBJ2-7; 10 nucleotides match TRBD1. V was clipped by 1 base and J by 4 bases; unmatched bases: 2. CDR3 length: 14 residues. The V gene's germline CDR1 is SGHDT and CDR2 YYEEEE. DNA of the CDR3: TGTGCCAGCAGCTTGAAGGGACAGGGGTACGAGCAGTACTTC. Amino acid sequence: CASSLKGQGYEQYF.

The chain couples TRBV7-8 to TRBJ2-7; D might be TRBD1 or TRBD2, each matching 5 bases. Trimming removed 4 bases at V and 4 bases at J, with 11 bases between. In germline, CDR1 is SGHVS, CDR2 FQNEAQ. The CDR3 spans 13 residues. The CDR3 sequence: CASSWDGSYEQYF. In DNA form, the CDR3 reads TGTGCCAGCAGCTGGGACGGCTCTTACGAGCAGTACTTC.

The chain recombines TRBV11-3 with TRBJ2-1, with 15 bases that match TRBD2. The germline V gene encodes CDR1 SGHNT and CDR2 YENEEA. The CDR3 consists of 17 residues. V shed 5 bases and J 2 bases; nucleotides not matched to a gene: 4. CDR3: CASSRGLAGGPYNEQFF. Here the CDR3 DNA reads TGTGCCAGCAGCAGGGGACTAGCGGGAGGTCCCTACAATGAGCAGTTCTTC.

The chain is built from TRBV9 and TRBJ1-1; D is ambiguous. V lost 3 bases, J lost 3 bases, and 12 bases lay in between. The germline V gene has CDR1 SGDLS and CDR2 YYNGEE. This CDR3 has 14 amino acids. The CDR3 loop reads CASSASGGYTEAFF. As DNA, the CDR3 is TGTGCCAGCAGCGCGTCGGGCGGGTACACTGAAGCTTTCTTT.

Notes on this clone: It is likely a read error: a sequence one base away is far more abundant. The V and J genes are TRBV9 and TRBJ1-1; 9 bases match TRBD1. This CDR3 is built from 17 residues. Germline V CDR1 and CDR2: SGDLS, YYNGEE. The chain's CDR3 is CTSSVARPDRGDLEAFF. The CDR3 nucleotides read TGTACCAGCAGCGTAGCCCGACCGGACAGGGGAGATTTGGAAGCTTTCTTT.

This chain joins TRBV28 and TRBJ2-1; the match to TRBD2 covers 11 bases. Germline CDR1 MDHEN, CDR2 SYDVKM. The CDR3 is 16 residues long. The V gene end was trimmed by 6 bases and the J gene end by 5 bases; junction bases not matched to a gene: 9. The CDR3 reads CASRIPTSGRDNEQFF. DNA of the CDR3: TGTGCCAGCAGAATCCCTACTAGCGGGAGAGACAATGAGCAGTTCTTC.

V gene TRBV10-3 combines with J gene TRBJ2-3; tentatively, D is TRBD1 (5 bases). CDR3 length equals 13 residues. Trimming cost V 0 bases and J 12 bases, with 13 bases left between them. Germline CDR1 reads ENHRY; CDR2 reads SYGVKD. Here the CDR3 reads CAISESGKGVQYF. CDR3 nucleotide sequence: TGTGCCATCAGTGAGTCGGGAAAAGGGGTACAGTATTTT.

The V gene is TRBV6-6, the J gene TRBJ2-4; TRBD2 matches 8 bases. The ends lost 6 bases at V and 4 bases at J; junction bases unmatched: 8. Per germline, CDR1 MNHNY and CDR2 SVGAGI (reference sequence). There are 15 residues in the CDR3. CDR3: CASRRTSGSKNIQYF. The CDR3 DNA follows: TGTGCCAGCAGGAGGACGAGCGGGAGTAAAAACATTCAGTACTTC.

The chain employs TRBV10-3 and TRBJ2-2; D might be TRBD2 (5 bases). CDR3 size: 11 residues. Germline V gene sequence: CDR1 ENHRY, CDR2 SYGVKD. CDR3 nucleotide sequence: TGTGCACTCGGAGGCACCGGGGAGCTGTTTTTT. It codes for CALGGTGELFF.

Concerning this clone itself: Additional DNA sequences in this sample encode the identical CDR3. V gene TRBV18 combines with J gene TRBJ2-5; TRBD1 matches 7 bases. CDR1 and CDR2 (germline): KGHSH, LQKENI. There are 14 residues in the CDR3. J gave up 2 bases and V 4 bases, and 4 bases lay outside the gene matches. The DNA for the CDR3 is TGTGCCAGCTCACTCAGACAGGGTCAAGAGACCCAGTACTTC. It is translated as CASSLRQGQETQYF.

The V gene is TRBV4-1, the J gene TRBJ2-1, with TRBD2 matching over 13 bases. The CDR3 contains 17 residues. The germline gives CDR1 MGHRA, CDR2 YSYEKL. The junction had 5 bases not matched to a gene; V was cut back by 1 base and J by 5 bases. The CDR3 here is CASSQGGLAGIHNEQFF. CDR3 nucleotide sequence: TGCGCCAGCAGCCAAGGGGGACTAGCGGGAATCCACAATGAGCAGTTCTTC.

The DNA for the CDR3 is TGCGCCAGCAGTTCCCCAGGGGAGCTGTTTTTT. Its protein product is CASSSPGELFF. The chain recombines TRBV5-1 with TRBJ2-2, with unresolved D. Germline V CDR1 and CDR2: SGHRS, YFSETQ. The V and J ends lost 5 bases and 8 bases respectively, with 7 bases between them. This CDR3 is built from 11 residues.

The J gene is TRBJ2-3, the V gene TRBV29-1; 9 positions agree with TRBD2. This CDR3 spans 19 amino acids. Germline CDR1 reads SQVTM; CDR2 reads ANQGSEA. V trimming: 7 bases; J trimming: 3 bases; junction bases outside the gene matches: 23. This CDR3 reads CSAPRDSFSGSPRTDTQYF. The CDR3 DNA is TGCAGCGCCCCACGGGACAGCTTTAGCGGGAGCCCAAGGACAGATACGCAGTATTTT.

About this clone: The sample holds other DNA sequences that translate to the same CDR3. The V call is TRBV7-3, the J call TRBJ2-1; D not resolved. With 2 bases removed from V and 5 bases from J, the gap between germline ends came to 7 bases. The CDR3 covers 13 residues. CDR1 is SGHTA and CDR2 is FQGTGA in the germline V gene. The CDR3: CASSLGQNNEQFF. CDR3 DNA: TGTGCCAGCAGCTTAGGCCAGAACAATGAGCAGTTCTTC.

This clone was picked up many times. The genes are TRBV6-1 and TRBJ1-1; TRBD1 matches 9 bases. This CDR3 is 14 amino acids long. V trimming: 6 bases; J trimming: 6 bases; junction bases outside the gene matches: 8. The V gene's germline CDR1 is MNHNS and CDR2 SASEGT. CDR3 sequence reads: CASREIQGAPEAFF. Written as DNA, the CDR3 is TGTGCCAGCAGGGAAATACAGGGGGCCCCTGAAGCTTTCTTT.

V usage is TRBV6-5 and J usage is TRBJ1-4; no firm D call. The V end lost 0 bases, the J end lost 2 bases, and 4 bases lay between the germline ends. The germline V gene encodes CDR1 MNHEY and CDR2 SVGAGI. The CDR3 has 14 amino acids. Here the CDR3 DNA reads TGTGCCAGCAGTTACTCCCCGACTAATGAAAAACTGTTTTTT. Protein product: CASSYSPTNEKLFF.

V is TRBV28 and J is TRBJ1-5; D unresolved. Trimming left V 4 bases short and J 11 bases short, with 12 bases between. CDR1 and CDR2 from the germline V gene are MDHEN and SYDVKM. The CDR3 contains 12 residues. For the CDR3, the DNA is TGTGCCAGCAGTTCCAGGAGGATAGCCCAGCATTTT. It is translated as CASSSRRIAQHF.

V usage is TRBV2 and J usage is TRBJ2-7; 9 nucleotides line up with TRBD1. The germline CDR1 and CDR2 sequences are SNHLY and FYNNEI. The V segment lost 6 bases and the J segment 7 bases; nucleotides outside the gene matches: 4. The CDR3 is 12 amino acids. The chain's CDR3 is CASRGDRVEQYF. The CDR3, as DNA: TGTGCCAGCAGGGGGGACAGGGTGGAGCAGTACTTC.

The chain uses TRBV5-1 and TRBJ2-7; the D gene is possibly TRBD1 (5 bases). The V end was cut by 0 bases, the J end by 5 bases, with 12 bases between. From germline, CDR1 is SGHRS and CDR2 YFSETQ. CDR3 length: 14 residues. The CDR3 DNA reads TGCGCCAGCAGCTTGGAGGGCAGGGCGGACGAGCAGTACTTC. Protein sequence: CASSLEGRADEQYF. Full variable domain (missing parts from reference TRBV5-1 and TRBJ2-7): KAGVTQTPRYLIKTRGQQVTLSCSPISGHRSVSWYQQTPGQGLQFLFEYFSETQRNKGNFPGRFSGRQFSNSRSEMNVSTLELGDSALYLCASSLEGRADEQYFGPGTRLTVT.

This clone occurred a few times. The rearrangement uses TRBV7-6 and TRBJ2-3, with 9 bases matching TRBD2. CDR3 length: 17 amino acids. V was pared by 2 bases and J by 3 bases, with 9 bases of the junction left unmatched. Per the germline V gene, CDR1 is SGHVS and CDR2 is FNYEAQ. CDR3 nucleotides: TGTGCCAGCAGCTTAATAGCGGGGGAAGGGGGGACAGATACGCAGTATTTT. It is translated as CASSLIAGEGGTDTQYF.

The chain couples TRBV7-2 to TRBJ2-3; perhaps TRBD1 as D (6 bases). The CDR3 totals 15 residues. V was shortened by 0 bases and J by 5 bases, with 12 bases between the two germline ends. CDR1 and CDR2 (germline): SGHTA, FQGNSA. This chain's CDR3 is CASSLATGFRDTQYF. DNA for the CDR3: TGTGCCAGCAGCTTAGCTACAGGGTTTCGAGATACGCAGTATTTT.

The gene calls are TRBV15 and TRBJ2-1, with 9 nucleotides matching TRBD2. V shed 0 bases and J 6 bases; nucleotides not matched to a gene: 3. Germline CDR1 and CDR2: LNHNV and YYDKDF (reference sequence). This CDR3 is 15 amino acids long. The CDR3 nucleotides are TGTGCCACCAGCAGAGATTTAGCGGGAGTCAATGAGCAGTTCTTC. Residues: CATSRDLAGVNEQFF.